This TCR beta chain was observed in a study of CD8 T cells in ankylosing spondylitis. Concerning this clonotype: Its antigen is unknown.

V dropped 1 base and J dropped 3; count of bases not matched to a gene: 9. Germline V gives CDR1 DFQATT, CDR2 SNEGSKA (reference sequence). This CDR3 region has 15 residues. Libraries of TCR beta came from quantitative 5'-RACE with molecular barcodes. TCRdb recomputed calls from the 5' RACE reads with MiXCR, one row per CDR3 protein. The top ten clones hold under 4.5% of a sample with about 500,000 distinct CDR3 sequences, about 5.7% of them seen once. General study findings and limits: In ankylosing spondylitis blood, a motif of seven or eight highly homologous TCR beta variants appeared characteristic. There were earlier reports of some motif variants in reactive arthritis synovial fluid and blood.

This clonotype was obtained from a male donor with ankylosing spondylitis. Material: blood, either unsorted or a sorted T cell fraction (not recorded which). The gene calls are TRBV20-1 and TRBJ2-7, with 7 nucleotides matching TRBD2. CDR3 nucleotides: TGCAGTGCTAGAGTGGCACAGCGGGGCTACTACGAGCAGTACTTC. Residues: CSARVAQRGYYEQYF.